This T cell receptor (beta chain) derives from a study of T cells in narcolepsy. Findings and caveats of the study: Autoreactive HCRT-specific and TRIB2-specific clonotypes were marked in same-patient CSF-versus-blood CD4+ comparisons.

Here immunoSEQ multiplex PCR was the method, and the copy in TCRdb shows in-frame clones only, minus some. The data hold tens of thousands of clones, with roughly 87% observed a single time. There are 16 residues in the CDR3. Trimming took 5 bases from V and 6 from J, leaving 20 bases between them. Germline V gene lookup returns CDR1 MDHEN and CDR2 SYDVKM. As for this clone: Its specificity is not known.

Sequencing used CD45RA- memory CD4+ T cells from PBMCs. This receptor was identified in a human donor with narcolepsy. The gene calls are TRBV28 and TRBJ1-5; D perhaps matches TRBD1 (6 bases). The CDR3 nucleotides are TGTGCCAGCAGTCCTCAGACAGGTAGGGGTTTTCAGCCCCAGCATTTT. It translates to CASSPQTGRGFQPQHF.